This is a list of T cell receptor beta chains from one sample in a study of blood T cells in healthy people across ages. MiXCR, run by TCRdb on the 5' RACE reads, gives a single entry per CDR3 protein. Seen here are 540,000 or so distinct CDR3 sequences, around half observed once, and the top ten hold around 24%. Sequenced material: blood. All receptors derive from a man of 80 years or more in good health. CDR3s include the opening cysteine and the closing phenylalanine or tryptophan. A D gene is named only where the DNA matches it firmly. Not all rows give a size; the values are once, few, many and, for expanded clones, a class.

size,D,V,J,CDR3
.,.,TRBV10-3,TRBJ1-2,CAISETANYGYTF
.,TRBD2,TRBV3-1,TRBJ2-3,CASSHHSGSTDTQYF
.,.,TRBV11-3,TRBJ2-3,CASSWGRSTDTQYF
.,TRBD2,TRBV7-2,TRBJ2-1,CASSVDGLAGVTYNEQFF
.,.,TRBV7-2,TRBJ2-5,CASSLAVAGVETQYF
.,.,TRBV6-5,TRBJ1-4,CASAGRQNEKLFF
few,TRBD1,TRBV25-1,TRBJ2-5,CASSPGQGQQTQYF
.,.,TRBV7-6,TRBJ2-7,CASSRTETTYEQYF
.,TRBD1,TRBV5-1,TRBJ2-3,CASSSGQSRVGTDTQYF
.,TRBD1,TRBV28,TRBJ1-6,CASSFSGRGQRSPLHF
few,.,TRBV29-1,TRBJ1-4,CSVGGTFPISSNEKLFF
.,TRBD2,TRBV20-1,TRBJ2-7,CSARASGRESSYEQYF
.,TRBD2,TRBV7-3,TRBJ2-1,CASSLGGLAGGQGEQFF
.,TRBD2,TRBV27,TRBJ2-3,CASSPTGGSTDTQYF
.,.,TRBV7-7,TRBJ2-1,CASSPAGSNEQFF
few,.,TRBV5-1,TRBJ2-1,CASSLRSSAYNEQFF
.,.,TRBV27,TRBJ1-2,CASSLSGGAGGYTF
.,.,TRBV27,TRBJ2-7,CASRISGSDEQYF
.,TRBD1,TRBV11-2,TRBJ2-7,CASSPDRLTYEQYF
.,TRBD2,TRBV9,.,CASSVSGGDYEQYF
.,.,TRBV6-2/TRBV6-3,TRBJ2-3,CASSHHEAALRDTQYF
.,TRBD1,TRBV20-1,TRBJ1-4,CSARSGTGREKLFF
few,.,TRBV9,TRBJ2-1,CASSVARASSYNEQFF
few,TRBD1,TRBV5-1,TRBJ2-1,CASSLDSGGGYNEQFF
few,.,TRBV7-2,TRBJ2-3,CASSPSGVAMATDTQYF
.,.,TRBV24-1,TRBJ2-1,CATNRGGVNEQFF
.,.,TRBV6-2/TRBV6-3,TRBJ1-1,CASRREVYMEAFF
few,.,TRBV29-1,TRBJ2-3,CSVLIQGDTQYF
.,.,TRBV9,TRBJ2-7,CASSVGYRETEQYF
.,.,TRBV9,TRBJ2-5,CASSVGVKQETQYF
many,.,TRBV20-1,TRBJ1-6,CSAKTGTSPLHF
.,.,TRBV4-3,TRBJ1-6,CASSQEFRRSLYNSPLHF
.,.,TRBV11-1,TRBJ2-7,CASSPGTRSYEQYF
.,.,TRBV4-3,.,CASSQDPGGLGETQYF
.,TRBD1,TRBV2,TRBJ2-1,CAARQGNEQFF
.,.,TRBV2,TRBJ2-5,CASSGPDGETQYF
few,.,TRBV5-1,TRBJ1-6,CASSPIGVSYNSPLHF
few,TRBD2,TRBV7-9,TRBJ2-1,CASSGLADSYNEQFF
.,TRBD2,TRBV20-1,TRBJ2-5,CSAGSGTSVKETQYF
.,.,TRBV20-1,TRBJ2-6,CSASPGGSLSGANVLTF
few,.,TRBV5-1,TRBJ1-2,CASSLGSDGAYGYTF
once,TRBD1,TRBV12-3/TRBV12-4,TRBJ2-5,CASSLRTGPQETQYF
once,TRBD1,TRBV20-1,TRBJ2-5,CSAPGQTQETQYF
.,.,TRBV6-6,TRBJ1-2,CASSGDYGYTF
.,.,TRBV7-2,TRBJ2-1,CASSSLAHGYEQFF
many,.,TRBV6-6,TRBJ1-4,CASRNQTGRSLEKLFF
.,.,TRBV4-3,.,CASSQALQSYNEQYF
few,.,TRBV4-1,TRBJ2-3,CASSQVTSPDTQYF
.,.,TRBV7-8,TRBJ2-1,CASSFLRGHEQFF
.,.,TRBV20-1,TRBJ1-2,CSAPVGSPPRGYTF